This TCR beta chain was obtained from a study of T cell changes during pregnancy in multiple sclerosis. Measured with immunoSEQ multiplex PCR; TCRdb has only the in-frame clones, and not every one. The table lists some 130,000 clones, less than 97% of them singletons. Germline V gene lookup returns CDR1 MNHEY and CDR2 SVGAGI. Trimming at V came to 4 bases and at J to 7 bases, leaving 11 bases not matched to a gene. The CDR3 extends over 16 amino acids. The V call is TRBV6-5, the J call TRBJ2-3, with 10 bases matching TRBD1. The sample was peripheral blood, taken after pregnancy. The sequence was collected from a female donor with multiple sclerosis, enrolled in a pregnancy study. CDR3 in DNA: TGTGCCAGCAGTTCCCCCCGGGACAGGGGCCTGTATACGCAGTATTTT. Amino acid sequence: CASSSPRDRGLYTQYF.